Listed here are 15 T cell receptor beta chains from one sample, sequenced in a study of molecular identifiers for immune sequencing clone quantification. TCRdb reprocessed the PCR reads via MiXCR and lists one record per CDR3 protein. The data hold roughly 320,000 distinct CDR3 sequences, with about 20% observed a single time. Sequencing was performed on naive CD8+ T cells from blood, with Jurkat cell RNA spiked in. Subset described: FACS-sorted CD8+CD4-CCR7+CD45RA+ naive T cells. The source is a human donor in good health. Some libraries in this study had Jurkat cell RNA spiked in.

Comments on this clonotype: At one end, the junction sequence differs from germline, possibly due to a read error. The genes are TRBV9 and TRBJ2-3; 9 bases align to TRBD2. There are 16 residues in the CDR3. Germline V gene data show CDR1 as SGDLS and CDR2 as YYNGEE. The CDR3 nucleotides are TGTGCCAGCTGCGTAGTGGCGGGGGGGCGAGCAGATACGCAGTATTTT. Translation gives CASCVVAGGRADTQYF.

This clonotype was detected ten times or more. CDR3 in amino acids: CASSSTGALSYEQYF. CDR3 nucleotides: TGTGCCAGCAGCTCGACAGGCGCCCTCTCCTACGAGCAGTACTTC. V usage is TRBV7-9 and J usage is TRBJ2-7; possible D gene TRBD1, 6 bases. The CDR3 sequence is 15 residues long. Germline loops: CDR1 SEHNR, CDR2 FQNEAQ (reference sequence). With 4 bases removed from V and 0 bases from J, the gap between germline ends came to 13 bases.

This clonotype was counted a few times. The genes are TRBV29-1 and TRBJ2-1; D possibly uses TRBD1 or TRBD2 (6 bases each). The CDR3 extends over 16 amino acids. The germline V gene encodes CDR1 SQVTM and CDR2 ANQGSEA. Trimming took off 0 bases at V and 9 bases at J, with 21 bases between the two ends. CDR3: CSVEDRYLGGGGEQFF. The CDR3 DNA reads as TGCAGCGTTGAAGATCGTTACCTGGGGGGCGGAGGTGAGCAGTTCTTC.

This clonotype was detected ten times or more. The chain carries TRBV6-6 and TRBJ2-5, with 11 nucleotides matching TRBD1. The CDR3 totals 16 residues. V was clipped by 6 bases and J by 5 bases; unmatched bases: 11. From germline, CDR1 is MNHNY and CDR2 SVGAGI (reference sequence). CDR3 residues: CASSGLGQGDGETQYF. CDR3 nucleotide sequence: TGTGCCAGCAGCGGTCTGGGACAGGGGGACGGGGAGACCCAGTACTTC.

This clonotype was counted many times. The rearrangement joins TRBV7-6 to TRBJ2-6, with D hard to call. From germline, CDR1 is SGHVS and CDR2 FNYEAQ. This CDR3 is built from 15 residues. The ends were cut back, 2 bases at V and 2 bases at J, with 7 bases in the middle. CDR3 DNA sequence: TGTGCCAGCAGCTTATATCAGACTGGGGCCAACGTCCTGACTTTC. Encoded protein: CASSLYQTGANVLTF.

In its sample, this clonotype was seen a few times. CDR3 coding DNA: TGTGCCAGCAGAAACGAGGGGGGGTGGAGCACAGATACGCAGTATTTT. It encodes CASRNEGGWSTDTQYF. J is TRBJ2-3 and V is TRBV6-2 or TRBV6-3; D possibly corresponds to TRBD2 (7 bases). The V and J ends lost 6 bases and 0 bases respectively, with 16 bases between them. Per the germline V gene, CDR1 is MNHEY and CDR2 is SVGEGT. The CDR3 spans 16 residues.

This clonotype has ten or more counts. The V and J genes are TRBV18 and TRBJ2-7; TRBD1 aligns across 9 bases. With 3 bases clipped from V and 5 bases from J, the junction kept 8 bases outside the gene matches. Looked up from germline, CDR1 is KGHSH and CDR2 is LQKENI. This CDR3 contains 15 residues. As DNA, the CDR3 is TGTGCCAGCTCACCGCCGGGACAGGGTATCAACGAGCAGTACTTC. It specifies CASSPPGQGINEQYF. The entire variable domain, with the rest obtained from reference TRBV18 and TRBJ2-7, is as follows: NAGVMQNPRHLVRRRGQEARLRCSPMKGHSHVYWYRQLPEEGLKFMVYLQKENIIDESGMPKERFSAEFPKEGPSILRIQQVVRGDSAAYFCASSPPGQGINEQYFGPGTRLTVT.

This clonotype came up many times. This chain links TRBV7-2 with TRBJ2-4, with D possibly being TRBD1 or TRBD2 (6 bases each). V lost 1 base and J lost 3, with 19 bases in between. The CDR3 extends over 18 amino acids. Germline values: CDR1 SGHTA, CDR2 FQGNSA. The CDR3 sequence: CASSLGFSGRGLKNIQYF. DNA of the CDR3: TGTGCCAGCAGCTTAGGTTTTTCGGGACGGGGGCTCAAAAACATTCAGTACTTC.

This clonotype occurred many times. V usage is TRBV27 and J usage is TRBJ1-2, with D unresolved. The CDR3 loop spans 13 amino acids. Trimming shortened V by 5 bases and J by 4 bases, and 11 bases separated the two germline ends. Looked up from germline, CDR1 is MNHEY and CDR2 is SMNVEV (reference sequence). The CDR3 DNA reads TGTGCCAGCAGTCTCTCACAGCTCTATGGCTACACCTTC. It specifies CASSLSQLYGYTF.

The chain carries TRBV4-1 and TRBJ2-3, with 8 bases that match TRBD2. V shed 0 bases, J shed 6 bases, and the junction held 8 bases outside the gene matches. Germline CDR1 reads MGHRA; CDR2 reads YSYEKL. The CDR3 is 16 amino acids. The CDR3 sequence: CASSQETGGVGDTQYF. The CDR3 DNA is TGCGCCAGCAGCCAAGAGACGGGGGGGGTGGGGGATACGCAGTATTTT.

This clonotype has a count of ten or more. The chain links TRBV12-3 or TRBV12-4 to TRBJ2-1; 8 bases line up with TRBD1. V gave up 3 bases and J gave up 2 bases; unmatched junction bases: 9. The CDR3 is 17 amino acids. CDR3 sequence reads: CASSLEVGTGPYNEQFF. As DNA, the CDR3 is TGTGCCAGCAGTTTGGAGGTCGGGACAGGACCCTACAATGAGCAGTTCTTC.

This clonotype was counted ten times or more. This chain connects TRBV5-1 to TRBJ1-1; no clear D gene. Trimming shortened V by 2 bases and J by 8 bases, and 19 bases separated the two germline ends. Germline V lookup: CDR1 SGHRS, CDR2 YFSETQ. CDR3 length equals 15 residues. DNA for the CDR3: TGCGCCAGCAGCTTTGTGGAGATTGGCGCTTGGGAAGCTTTCTTT. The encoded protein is CASSFVEIGAWEAFF.

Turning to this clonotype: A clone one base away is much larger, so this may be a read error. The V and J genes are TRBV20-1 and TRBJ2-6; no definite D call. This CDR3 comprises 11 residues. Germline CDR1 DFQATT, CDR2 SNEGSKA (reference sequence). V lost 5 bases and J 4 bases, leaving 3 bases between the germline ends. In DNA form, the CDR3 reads TGCAGTGCTGCCGGGGCCAACGTCCTGACTTTC. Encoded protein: CSAAGANVLTF.

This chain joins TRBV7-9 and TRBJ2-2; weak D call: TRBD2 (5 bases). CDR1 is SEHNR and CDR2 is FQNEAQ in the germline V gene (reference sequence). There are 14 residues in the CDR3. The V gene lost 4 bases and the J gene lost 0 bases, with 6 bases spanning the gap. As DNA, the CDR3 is TGTGCCAGCAGCTCGGACTCGAACACCGGGGAGCTGTTTTTT. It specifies CASSSDSNTGELFF.

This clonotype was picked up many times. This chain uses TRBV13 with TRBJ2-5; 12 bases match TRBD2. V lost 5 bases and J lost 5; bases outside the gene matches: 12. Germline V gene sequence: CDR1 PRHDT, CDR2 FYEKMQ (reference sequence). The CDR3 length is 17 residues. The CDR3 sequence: CASSARPSGRAYETQYF. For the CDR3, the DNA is TGTGCCAGCAGCGCTCGACCTAGCGGGAGGGCCTATGAGACCCAGTACTTC.